These 9 T cell receptor beta chains came from one sample sequenced in a study of T cells in Graves' hyperthyroidism and ophthalmopathy. RNA transcripts were the template for amplifying TCR beta CDR3 regions. HTBI primers drove first-round RT-PCR of the TCR CDR3. TCRdb reprocessed the multiplex PCR reads via MiXCR and lists one record per CDR3 protein. The table shows 600,000 or so distinct CDR3 sequences, with approximately 15% occurring only once. The material sequenced was blood. The receptor source for this set is a woman younger than 30 with Graves' ophthalmopathy.

This clonotype was detected ten times or more. This chain uses TRBV7-3 with TRBJ1-1, with D perhaps matching TRBD1 (6 bases). Germline values: CDR1 SGHTA, CDR2 FQGTGA. The V end lost 2 bases, the J end lost 0 bases, and 10 bases lay between the germline ends. The CDR3 has 15 amino acids. CDR3 DNA: TGTGCCAGCAGCTTAGAGGGGGGGATGAACACTGAAGCTTTCTTT. Its translation is CASSLEGGMNTEAFF.

This clonotype was seen more than once but under ten times. V is TRBV27 and J is TRBJ1-3, with 9 bases lining up with TRBD1. Germline V gene lookup returns CDR1 MNHEY and CDR2 SMNVEV (reference sequence). V shed 2 bases and J 4 bases; nucleotides not matched to a gene: 6. The CDR3 is 16 residues long. This CDR3 is CASSLRQGVVGNTIYF. CDR3 nucleotides: TGTGCCAGCAGTTTACGACAGGGGGTGGTGGGAAACACCATATATTTT.

This clonotype appeared many times. The J gene is TRBJ2-7, the V gene TRBV28; no definite D call. CDR3 length: 15 amino acids. V was cut by 6 bases and J by 0 bases, with 15 bases left in between. Germline V gene sequence: CDR1 MDHEN, CDR2 SYDVKM. Here the CDR3 DNA reads TGTGCCAGCAGCGCGTGGGCAGATCGCTCCTACGAGCAGTACTTC. This codes for CASSAWADRSYEQYF.

This clonotype was observed at least ten times. This chain connects TRBV24-1 to TRBJ2-7, with TRBD1 matching 7 bases. Germline V CDR1 and CDR2: KGHDR, SFDVKD. The V and J ends lost 5 bases and 4 bases, in that order; junction bases with no gene match: 7. The CDR3 contains 14 residues. The CDR3 DNA follows: TGTGCCACCAGTGGACGGGACAGAGGTTACGAGCAGTACTTC. Protein product: CATSGRDRGYEQYF.

This chain connects TRBV19 to TRBJ2-1; TRBD2 matches at 10 bases. V shed 3 bases and J 9 bases; nucleotides not matched to a gene: 11. This CDR3 is built from 16 residues. Germline CDR1 LNHDA, CDR2 SQIVND (reference sequence). CDR3 residues: CASSIAAGGPFGEQFF. The DNA for the CDR3 is TGTGCCAGTAGTATTGCAGCGGGAGGGCCTTTTGGTGAGCAGTTCTTC.

In its sample, this clonotype was seen many times. This sequence joins TRBV24-1 and TRBJ2-2; D is ambiguous. CDR3 length equals 16 residues. Trimming removed 3 bases at V and 1 base at J, with 11 bases between. Germline V lookup: CDR1 KGHDR, CDR2 SFDVKD. In nucleotides, the CDR3 is TGTGCCACCAGTGATCGATCGTGGAAGAACACCGGGGAGCTGTTTTTT. Its translation is CATSDRSWKNTGELFF.

This clonotype was seen ten or more times. CDR3 in DNA: TGTGCCAGCAGCGATGTGGCGAGCGGGAGAGCTTACAATGAGCAGTTCTTC. Residues: CASSDVASGRAYNEQFF. The genes are TRBV11-2 and TRBJ2-1; 8 bases align to TRBD2. The CDR3 is made up of 17 amino acids. Germline trimming cut 5 bases from V and 4 bases from J; bases unmatched to any gene: 13. The V gene's germline CDR1 is SGHAT and CDR2 FQNNGV.

This clonotype was found many times. V is TRBV7-3 and J is TRBJ2-3; 7 bases align to TRBD2. J was trimmed by 2 bases and V by 1 base; bases with no gene match: 3. The CDR3 has 15 amino acids. Germline lookup yields CDR1 SGHTA and CDR2 FQGTGA. DNA of the CDR3: TGTGCCAGCAGCTTAATAGCGGGCGACACAGATACGCAGTATTTT. This sequence encodes CASSLIAGDTDTQYF.

The rearrangement links TRBV27 to TRBJ1-4; D is undetermined. The germline gives CDR1 MNHEY, CDR2 SMNVEV (reference sequence). The CDR3 spans 14 residues. Deletions cut 4 bases from V and 6 bases from J, with 12 bases between. CDR3 loop: CASSSSWIDEKLFF. CDR3 DNA sequence: TGTGCCAGCAGTTCGAGTTGGATTGATGAAAAACTGTTTTTT.